The sample holds a few counts of the clone carrying this T cell receptor (beta chain). Its antigen remains unknown. This record belongs to a study of early T cells in non-severe SARS-CoV-2 infection. In the study overall: The input, bulk RNA from unsorted whole blood, was sequenced, and chains were unpaired. Study observations and caveats: VDJdb matching favored anti-spike CD8 responses, missing private and CD4 specificities.

V lost 7 bases, J lost 8 bases, and 10 bases stayed unmatched. CDR3 length equals 14 residues. The germline CDR1 and CDR2 sequences are SQVTM and ANQGSEA. Unique molecular identifier tags were affixed to discrete cDNA molecules. TCRdb redid the calling of the 5' RACE reads with MiXCR, one entry per CDR3 protein. The sample contains about 60,000 distinct CDR3 sequences, about 17% of which appear only once. This TCR was sampled from an adult who was a healthcare worker with PCR-confirmed SARS-CoV-2 infection or an uninfected control (not recorded which). The J gene is TRBJ1-4, the V gene TRBV29-1, with 10 bases lining up with TRBD1. Sequenced here: whole blood, sampled at baseline. CDR3 region: CSAGDRGEVEKLFF. The CDR3 region has the DNA TGCAGCGCCGGGGACAGGGGCGAGGTCGAAAAACTGTTTTTT. The full variable domain, its missing parts supplied by reference TRBV29-1 and TRBJ1-4, is SAVISQKPSRDICQRGTSLTIQCQVDSQVTMMFWYRQQPGQSLTLIATANQGSEATYESGFVIDKFPISRPNLTFSTLTVSNMSPEDSSIYLCSAGDRGEVEKLFFGSGTQLSVL.